The rows below give T cell receptor beta chains drawn from one sample of a study of cytomegalovirus exposure and HLA in healthy donors. TCRdb's copy holds only in-frame clones and misses some; the assay was immunoSEQ multiplex PCR. The sample contains 250,000 to 350,000 clones, roughly 90% of which appear only once. The sample comprised PBMCs. The receptors shown here come from a man aged 40-49 years in good health and CMV-seropositive. Both conserved end residues are part of each CDR3. Each record gives: clone size, D gene, J gene, V gene, CDR3 protein, CDR3 DNA. A D gene is named only where the DNA matches it firmly. Clone size appears in some rows only: once, few, many, or a class for an expanded clone.

>.|.|TRBJ2-4|TRBV7-8
CASSLVALGQNIQYF
TGTGCCAGCAGCTTAGTCGCTCTAGGTCAAAACATTCAGTACTTC
>.|TRBD1|TRBJ2-7|TRBV14
CASSQRTGGGEQYF
TGTGCCAGCAGCCAGAGAACAGGGGGCGGCGAGCAGTACTTC
>.|.|TRBJ2-1|TRBV9
CASSGEGGGPLNEQFF
TGTGCCAGCAGCGGCGAGGGGGGGGGCCCCCTGAATGAGCAGTTCTTC
>.|.|TRBJ2-1|TRBV11-2
CASSQYNEQFF
TGTGCCAGCAGCCAATACAATGAGCAGTTCTTC
>.|TRBD1|TRBJ1-2|TRBV4-3
CASSQDWDRGAYGYTF
TGCGCCAGCAGCCAAGATTGGGACAGGGGGGCGTATGGCTACACCTTC
>.|TRBD2|TRBJ2-7|TRBV5-8
CASSLGLAGSYEQYF
TGTGCCAGCAGCCTCGGACTAGCCGGCTCCTACGAGCAGTACTTC
>few|TRBD2|TRBJ2-1|TRBV6-4
CASSGIVSGSYNEQFF
TGTGCCAGCAGTGGCATTGTTAGCGGGTCCTACAATGAGCAGTTCTTC
>.|.|TRBJ2-7|TRBV9
CASSVDGLTYEQYF
TGTGCCAGCAGCGTCGATGGACTTACCTACGAGCAGTACTTC
>.|TRBD2|TRBJ2-1|TRBV4-3
CASSLGLVSQYEQFF
TGCGCCAGCAGCCTAGGACTAGTCTCGCAATATGAGCAGTTCTTC
>.|TRBD2|TRBJ2-3|TRBV28
CASSRRRKGLAGRSTDTQYF
TGTGCCAGCAGCCGCCGACGGAAGGGACTAGCGGGCCGAAGCACAGATACGCAGTATTTT
>.|TRBD1|TRBJ1-2|TRBV25-1
CASSEYETGTYGYTF
TGTGCCAGCAGTGAATATGAGACAGGGACCTATGGCTACACCTTC
>.|.|TRBJ2-5|TRBV27
CASSYQGSGSETQYF
TGTGCCAGCAGTTATCAGGGTTCGGGTAGCGAGACCCAGTACTTC
>.|.|TRBJ2-5|TRBV27
CASTPMGGQETQYF
TGTGCCAGCACCCCGATGGGGGGCCAAGAGACCCAGTACTTC
>once|TRBD2|TRBJ2-7|TRBV27
CASSLVAGANYEQYF
TGTGCCAGCAGTTTAGTGGCGGGAGCAAACTACGAGCAGTACTTC
>.|TRBD1|TRBJ2-5|TRBV27
CASSFGDRAQETQYF
TGTGCCAGCAGCTTCGGGGACAGGGCCCAAGAGACCCAGTACTTC
>.|TRBD1|TRBJ2-1|TRBV19
CASSQMGQYNEQFF
TGTGCCAGCTCTCAGATGGGACAGTACAATGAGCAGTTCTTC
>.|TRBD1|TRBJ1-5|TRBV23-1
CASSQSTGGHQPQHF
TGCGCCAGCAGTCAATCGACAGGGGGCCATCAGCCCCAGCATTTT
>.|.|TRBJ2-1|TRBV27
CASSFKESLHNEQFF
TGTGCCAGCAGTTTTAAGGAGTCTCTCCACAATGAGCAGTTCTTC
>.|TRBD2|TRBJ2-7|TRBV7-2
CASSLRLAGPYEQYF
TGTGCCAGCAGCTTAAGACTAGCGGGACCCTACGAGCAGTACTTC
>.|TRBD1|TRBJ1-1|TRBV4-1
CASSPEQGMNTEAFF
TGCGCCAGCAGCCCCGAACAGGGGATGAACACTGAAGCTTTCTTT
>.|TRBD2|TRBJ2-7|TRBV4-1
CASSQENGRAYEQYF
TGCGCCAGCAGCCAAGAGAACGGGAGGGCCTACGAGCAGTACTTC
>.|.|TRBJ2-7|TRBV28
CASSFSVGGRSPYEQYF
TGTGCCAGCAGTTTTTCGGTTGGGGGCCGTTCCCCCTACGAGCAGTACTTC
>.|TRBD1|TRBJ1-1|TRBV19
CASSIGQGANTEAFF
TGTGCCAGTAGTATCGGACAGGGGGCGAACACTGAAGCTTTCTTT
>once|.|TRBJ2-6|TRBV19
CASSPDSSGANVLTF
TGTGCCAGTAGTCCAGACAGCTCTGGGGCCAACGTCCTGACTTTC
>.|TRBD2|TRBJ2-7|TRBV28
CASSPAGGLSYEQYF
TGTGCCAGCAGCCCAGCGGGAGGGTTAAGCTACGAGCAGTACTTC